What follows are 15 T cell receptor beta chains derived from one specimen sequenced in a study of shared clonotypes between healthy human individuals. The table came from immunoSEQ multiplex PCR; TCRdb's copy has only in-frame clones and leaves some out. The sample has over 2 million clones; about 95% are singletons. Selected positively for CCR7 and CD45RO-negative, naive CD8 cells excluded terminally differentiated effector memory CD45RA+ cells. The source material was naive CD8+ T cells sorted from blood. Every receptor here comes from a man between 18 and 35 years old in good health.

The chain uses TRBV9 and TRBJ1-2; no clear D. V was clipped by 0 bases and J by 2 bases, with 8 bases between them. Germline V gives CDR1 SGDLS, CDR2 YYNGEE. CDR3 size: 14 residues. CDR3 nucleotide sequence: TGTGCCAGCAGCGTAGTCGACGGAAACTATGGCTACACCTTC. This gives the protein CASSVVDGNYGYTF.

The rearrangement uses TRBV10-2 and TRBJ2-1; TRBD2 agrees at 12 bases. The CDR3 loop spans 15 amino acids. Germline loops: CDR1 WSHSY, CDR2 SAAADI. V shed 4 bases and J 4 bases; nucleotides not matched to a gene: 2. The CDR3 DNA reads TGCGCCAGCAGTGGGCTAGCGGGGGGGTACAATGAGCAGTTCTTC. Protein: CASSGLAGGYNEQFF.

The chain combines TRBV2 with TRBJ2-7, with 14 bases lining up with TRBD2. The V gene end was trimmed by 4 bases and the J gene end by 1 base; junction bases not matched to a gene: 3. There are 16 residues in the CDR3. Germline assignment: CDR1 SNHLY and CDR2 FYNNEI. Here the CDR3 DNA reads TGTGCCAGCAGTGGGGGACTAGCGGGAGAGTCCTACGAGCAGTACTTC. Protein: CASSGGLAGESYEQYF.

J is TRBJ2-3 and V is TRBV11-2, with 12 bases identical to TRBD1. The CDR3 runs 18 residues. The V gene's germline CDR1 is SGHAT and CDR2 FQNNGV. The junction had 7 bases not matched to a gene; V was cut back by 1 base and J by 2 bases. CDR3 loop: CASSLGPGTGGYTDTQYF. CDR3 DNA: TGTGCCAGCAGCTTAGGCCCCGGGACAGGGGGCTACACAGATACGCAGTATTTT.

The V and J genes are TRBV4-3 and TRBJ2-7, with D maybe TRBD1 (6 bases). Germline V lookup: CDR1 LGHNA, CDR2 YSLEER. CDR3 size: 15 residues. The V end was cut by 0 bases, the J end by 3 bases, with 12 bases between. CDR3 DNA sequence: TGCGCCAGCAGCCAAGATTGGACAGAGTACTACGAGCAGTACTTC. The encoded protein is CASSQDWTEYYEQYF.

DNA for the CDR3: TGTGCCAGCAGTGAATCCCCCGGGAGCGAGCAGTACTTC. This encodes CASSESPGSEQYF. V usage is TRBV2 and J usage is TRBJ2-7, with a possible D match to TRBD2 (6 bases). The length of the CDR3 is 13 residues. V lost 2 bases and J 6 bases, leaving 11 bases between the germline ends. Germline CDR1 reads SNHLY; CDR2 reads FYNNEI.

On this clone itself: The same CDR3 also results from other DNA sequences found in this sample. The rearrangement uses TRBV30 and TRBJ1-5; TRBD1 matches 7 bases. The CDR3 is 13 amino acids. Per the germline V gene, CDR1 is GTSNPN and CDR2 is SVGIG (reference sequence). V gave up 3 bases and J gave up 5 bases; unmatched junction bases: 4. This CDR3 reads CAWSPQGDQPQHF. The CDR3 nucleotides are TGTGCCTGGAGCCCCCAGGGGGATCAGCCCCAGCATTTT.

The chain carries TRBV4-3 and TRBJ2-7; a weak D match, TRBD1 (6 bases). CDR1 and CDR2 from the germline V gene are LGHNA and YSLEER. CDR3 size: 13 residues. This chain's CDR3 is CAPFGSDSDEQYF. DNA for the CDR3: TGCGCACCATTTGGCTCGGACAGTGACGAGCAGTACTTC.

The chain links TRBV7-9 to TRBJ2-7; D ambiguous. The germline V and J ends were trimmed by 7 bases and 6 bases, with 16 bases remaining between them. Per germline, CDR1 SEHNR and CDR2 FQNEAQ (reference sequence). The CDR3 contains 13 residues. This chain's CDR3 is CASTTGWALEQYF. CDR3 DNA sequence: TGTGCCAGCACCACGGGCTGGGCCCTCGAGCAGTACTTC.

The V gene is TRBV27, the J gene TRBJ2-3; TRBD2 is a possible D gene (5 bases). Germline V gives CDR1 MNHEY, CDR2 SMNVEV (reference sequence). The CDR3 covers 17 residues. The ends were cut back, 3 bases at V and 1 base at J, with 17 bases in the middle. The CDR3 loop is CASSFTSVAFGTDTQYF. Written as DNA, the CDR3 is TGTGCCAGCAGTTTTACGTCCGTAGCGTTCGGCACAGATACGCAGTATTTT.

About this clone itself: Other DNA sequences in the sample encode the same CDR3. The chain recombines TRBV5-4 with TRBJ2-7; 9 nucleotides agree with TRBD1. The CDR3 runs 14 residues. V lost 4 bases and J lost 3; bases outside the gene matches: 5. Germline V gives CDR1 SGHNT, CDR2 YYREEE (reference sequence). The CDR3 loop reads CASSVPGQGYEQYF. CDR3 nucleotides: TGTGCCAGCAGCGTTCCGGGACAGGGCTACGAGCAGTACTTC.

The chain joins TRBV28 to TRBJ1-3; TRBD1 matches 11 bases. The CDR3 is 13 amino acids. The J segment lost 7 bases and the V segment lost 8 bases, leaving 4 bases of the junction unmatched. CDR1 and CDR2 from the germline V gene are MDHEN and SYDVKM. The CDR3 nucleotides are TGTGCCAGCGGGACAGGGGGAAGTAACACCATATATTTT. Translation: CASGTGGSNTIYF.

This clone was seen just once. The chain recombines TRBV18 with TRBJ2-7; 9 positions agree with TRBD1. V lost 3 bases to trimming and J lost 2 bases; unmatched junction nucleotides: 5. CDR3 length equals 15 residues. Germline-derived CDR1 and CDR2 are KGHSH and LQKENI. The CDR3 sequence is CASSPSGTGTYEQYF. The CDR3 coding sequence is TGTGCCAGCTCACCTTCCGGGACAGGGACCTACGAGCAGTACTTC.

The chain carries TRBV27 and TRBJ2-2; D may match TRBD1 or TRBD2 (5 bases each). CDR3 size: 14 residues. The ends were cut back, 6 bases at V and 1 base at J, with 9 bases in the middle. From germline, CDR1 is MNHEY and CDR2 SMNVEV (reference sequence). DNA for the CDR3: TGTGCCAGCAGGTGGGACCAGAACACCGGGGAGCTGTTTTTT. Translation gives CASRWDQNTGELFF.

The J gene is TRBJ2-2, the V gene TRBV6-5; TRBD2 matches 7 bases. Germline values: CDR1 MNHEY, CDR2 SVGAGI. V shed 2 bases and J 6 bases; nucleotides not matched to a gene: 3. The CDR3 has 14 amino acids. CDR3 amino acids: CASSYSGDPGELFF. The CDR3 DNA follows: TGTGCCAGCAGTTACAGCGGGGATCCCGGGGAGCTGTTTTTT.